This T cell receptor (beta chain) came from a study of beta chain features in type 1 diabetes. As for the study in general: Age, gender, cell numbers and subset yield matched between patients and controls. Regarding the study as a whole: Type 1 diabetes patients had VDJ junctions that carried fewer insertions and more deletions.

This clone was recorded at least ten times. The antigen remains unidentified. cDNA synthesis used the whole RNA isolate, giving expressed TCRB sequences. The data were produced by immunoSEQ multiplex PCR, yet TCRdb's version contains in-frame clones alone and is incomplete. The sample yields around 140,000 clones, 10% seen once. Purity above 95% was achieved in all sorted populations. V lost 3 bases, J lost 6 bases, and 9 bases lay in between. Looked up from germline, CDR1 is SGHTA and CDR2 is FQGNSA. The CDR3 totals 12 residues. Source material: naive CD4+ T cells from blood. This TCR was sampled from a man aged 18 to 29 in good health. J is TRBJ2-7 and V is TRBV7-2; D gene unclear. Written as DNA, the CDR3 is TGTGCCAGCAGCTTTCCTCAGGTCGAGCAGTACTTC. It specifies CASSFPQVEQYF. The whole variable domain, remainder taken from reference TRBV7-2 and TRBJ2-7, is GAGVSQSPSNKVTEKGKDVELRCDPISGHTALYWYRQSLGQGLEFLIYFQGNSAPDKSGLPSDRFSAERTGGSVSTLTIQRTQQEDSAVYLCASSFPQVEQYFGPGTRLTVT.